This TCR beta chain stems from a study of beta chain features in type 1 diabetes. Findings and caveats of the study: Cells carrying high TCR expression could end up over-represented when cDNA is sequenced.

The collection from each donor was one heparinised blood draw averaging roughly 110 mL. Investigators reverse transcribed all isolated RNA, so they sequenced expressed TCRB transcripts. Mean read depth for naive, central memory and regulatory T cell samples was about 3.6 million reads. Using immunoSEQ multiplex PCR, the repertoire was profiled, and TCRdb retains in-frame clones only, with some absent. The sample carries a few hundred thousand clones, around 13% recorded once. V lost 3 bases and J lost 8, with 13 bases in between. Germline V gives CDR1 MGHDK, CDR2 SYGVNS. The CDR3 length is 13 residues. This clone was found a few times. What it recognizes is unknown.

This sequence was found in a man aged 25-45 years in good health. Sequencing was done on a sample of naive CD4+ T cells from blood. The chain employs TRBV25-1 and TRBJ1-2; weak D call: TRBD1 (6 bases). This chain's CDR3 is CASSDLGALGYTF. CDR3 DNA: TGTGCCAGCAGTGACTTGGGGGCGCTGGGCTACACCTTC.